This TCR beta chain was sequenced for a study of CD8+CD57+ T cells in acquired aplastic anemia. The wider study: When averaged, DNA from sorted CD4+ and CD8+ cells came to approximately 3.2 ug. General observations from the study: The study found no significant CD8+ Simpson's diversity difference between patients and controls. Shared by patients and controls, 25 to 30 CD8+ CDR3s were abundant in patients.

CDR3 length equals 13 residues. Genomic DNA constituted the template upon which TCR beta VDJ and CDR3 profiling was performed. TCRdb reprocessed the reads via MiXCR and lists one record per CDR3 protein. The sample comprises around 400,000 distinct CDR3 sequences, just under 70% of which are singletons, and approximately 3.8% rests with the top ten. This clonotype came up once. What it binds is unknown. One end of the junction varies from germline; a read error may be responsible. The J gene is TRBJ2-5, the V gene TRBV12-3 or TRBV12-4; tentative D call: TRBD2 (6 bases). The better agreement between TRBJ2-7 and the DNA end casts doubt on the J call. Sample: sorted CD4+, CD8+, or CD8+CD57+ T cells (not recorded which) from PBMCs. The clonotype was recovered from a human donor in good health, serving as a control. The chain's CDR3 is CASSSGVDYEQYF. Here the CDR3 DNA reads TGCGCCAGCAGTTCGGGAGTCGACTACGAGCAGTACTTC.